This record concerns one TCR beta chain sequence. The germline gene is not matched at one end of the junction; a read error may be the cause. With the library built for alpha chains, this beta chain is off target and its frequency is not meaningful. The sample's time point: sample taken at primary tumor resection. Unsorted tumor, nontumor lung tissue or cryopreserved PBMC supplied the whole RNA. The record originates from a study of spatial heterogeneity in lung cancer. On each TCR cDNA molecule, a unique molecular identifier was present. TCRdb re-called the 5' RACE reads through MiXCR, storing one row per CDR3 protein. This sample has roughly 5,400 distinct CDR3 sequences, with about a third found just once. CDR1 DFQATT and CDR2 SNEGSKA come from the germline V gene (reference sequence). This CDR3 has 12 amino acids.

V gene TRBV20-1 combines with J gene TRBJ2-1; 7 positions match TRBD1. Sample: PBMCs, taken at surgery. This TCR derives from a female donor with early-stage non-small cell lung cancer. The DNA for the CDR3 is TGCAGTGCTAATCCCGGGGCGACAGGGATAGTCTTC. Protein product: CSANPGATGIVF.